This TCR beta chain was identified in a study of CD8+CD57+ T cells in acquired aplastic anemia (dated by TCRdb to 2016 to 2019). As for the study more broadly: A mean of approximately 3 ug of DNA, ranging from roughly 0.19 to 27.4 ug, was extracted from sorted CD4+ and CD8+ cells. For healthy donor samples, the average read count was about 10.8 million for CD4+ cells and 11.0 million for CD8+ cells. Results the study describes overall, beyond this receptor: Patients and healthy controls showed no significant difference in CD8+ Simpson's diversity (P=0.060). Roughly 29 CD8+ CDR3 sequences were found to be shared between patients and controls, but these sequences appeared to be highly expressed in patients and within the immunodominant clones of the patients.

Concerning this clonotype: The antigen this receptor binds is unknown. No much larger clone is present one base from it, and per-base qualities are unavailable.

Profiling of TCR beta VDJ combinations and CDR3 sequences used genomic DNA as the template. An Illumina HiSeq 2000 was the platform used for TCR repertoire sequencing. The study's processing was this. Repertoire assessment relied on Simpson's diversity index, CDR3 size and DJ length profiles, and TRBV/TRBJ rearrangement plots. The most abundant DNA sequence in the deep sequencing data was taken as the immunodominant clone. CDR3 amino acid sequences were screened for sharing across subjects and compared with published repertoires and the VDJdb database. The public reads were run again by TCRdb, first through fastp at Q25 and then through MiXCR, and only productive beta chains were kept. Each entry is one CDR3 protein sequence, shown with its most common DNA and genes. TCRdb's processing, not the authors' own work, is the source of the V and J calls. This sample is represented by around 400,000 distinct CDR3 sequences; under 80% of them were singletons. The ten largest clones capture 3.5% to 4.5% of the sample.

Inclusive of the bounding cysteine and phenylalanine, the CDR3 is 14 residues long. The retained sequence is limited to the CDR3, 42 bases, with the frame set at the first base. V drops 5 bases and J drops 4 bases, leaving 14 bases in between. According to the germline V gene (reference sequence), CDR1 reads LNHDA and CDR2 reads SQIVND. In the study, sorted CD4+ and CD8+ blood T cells from patients with severe aplastic anemia and from healthy subjects underwent deep sequencing of TCR repertoires. Ficoll-Paque density gradient centrifugation was used to isolate peripheral blood mononuclear cells. Before DNA extraction, CD4+ and CD8+ T cells were sorted by FACS or by magnetic beads.

Material for sequencing was sorted CD4+, CD8+, or CD8+CD57+ T cells (not recorded which) from PBMCs. Recombination connected TRBV19 to TRBJ1-1, and the D gene may be TRBD1, 6 bases matching. The sequence was collected from a human donor in good health, serving as a control. The nucleotide sequence reads TGTGCCAGTAGTGCGGGGGGGGCGTCCACTGAAGCTTTCTTT. Its protein is CASSAGGASTEAFF.